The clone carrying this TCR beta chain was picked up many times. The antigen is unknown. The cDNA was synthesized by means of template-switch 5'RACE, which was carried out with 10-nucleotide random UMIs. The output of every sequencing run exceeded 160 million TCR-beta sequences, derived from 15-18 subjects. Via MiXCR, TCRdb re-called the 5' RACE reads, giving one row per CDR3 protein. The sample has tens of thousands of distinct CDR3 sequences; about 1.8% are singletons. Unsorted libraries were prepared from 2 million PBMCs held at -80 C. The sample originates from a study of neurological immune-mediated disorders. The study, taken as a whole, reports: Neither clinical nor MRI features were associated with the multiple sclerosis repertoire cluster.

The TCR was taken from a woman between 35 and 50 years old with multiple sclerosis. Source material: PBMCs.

The CDR3 DNA sequence: TGCGCCAGCAGCCCGAGACAGGGTGATGGCTACACCTTC. Amino acids: CASSPRQGDGYTF. This rearrangement joins TRBV10-1 to TRBJ1-2, with TRBD1 matching 7 bases. The CDR3 has 13 amino acids. The trim removed 6 bases at V and 6 bases at J, leaving 7 bases unmatched. Germline CDR1 reads WNHNN; CDR2 reads SYGVQD (reference sequence).